The T cell receptor (beta chain) described here comes from a study of beta chain features in type 1 diabetes. Broader study findings: Relative to healthy donors, patients appeared to have naive, central memory and Treg TCRB repertoires that were more similar. More deletions and fewer insertions at VDJ junctions were seen in type 1 diabetes patients. In all four CD4+ subsets, TCRB CDR3 length was significantly, moderately reduced in type 1 diabetes.

Purity exceeded 98% in all sorted populations. Expressed TCRB transcripts were sequenced after all isolated RNA was converted to cDNA. TCRdb's table, derived via immunoSEQ multiplex PCR, lists solely in-frame clones and lacks some. There are over 200,000 clones in the sample; roughly a tenth occur only once, and around 0.017% lies in the top ten. The CDR3 runs 16 residues. Germline CDR1 is MNHEY and CDR2 is SMNVEV (reference sequence). J gave up 9 bases and V 4 bases, and 13 bases lay outside the gene matches. This clone was seen a few times. No antigen is known for it. The source material was naive CD4+ T cells from blood. The origin of this receptor is a man younger than 40 with type 1 diabetes. V usage is TRBV27 and J usage is TRBJ2-1, with 9 nucleotides matching TRBD2. The DNA for the CDR3 is TGTGCCAGCAGTTCCCCGCGGGGGGGCCTCGGGAGTGAGCAGTTCTTC. Its translation: CASSSPRGGLGSEQFF.